The 32 T cell receptor beta chains below were found in one sample sequenced in a study of human T cells and chemical hapten exposure. Regarding time point: healthy volunteer bleed at 6 weeks. Blood, whole and unfractionated, served as the source for total RNA extraction. TCRdb used MiXCR to reprocess the RACE reads, holding one entry per CDR3 protein. The sample records 50,000 to 70,000 distinct CDR3 sequences, under 7.5% being singletons. What was sequenced was whole blood. The receptor set was obtained from a female donor in good health. Some clones in this sample may be carry-over from other donors' samples.

This clonotype was counted at least ten times. The genes are TRBV24-1 and TRBJ1-1, with D perhaps TRBD1 (5 bases). The CDR3 covers 13 residues. Looked up from germline, CDR1 is KGHDR and CDR2 is SFDVKD. V was shortened by 8 bases and J by 3 bases, with 12 bases between the two germline ends. The chain's CDR3 is CATKGRSDTEAFF. The CDR3 region has the DNA TGTGCCACCAAGGGGAGAAGCGACACTGAAGCTTTCTTT.

This chain joins TRBV9 and TRBJ2-6; D is undetermined. Trimming removed 0 bases at V and 0 bases at J, with 4 bases between. Germline CDR1 is SGDLS and CDR2 is YYNGEE. The CDR3 has 15 amino acids. The CDR3 is CASSVGISGANVLTF. In DNA form, the CDR3 reads TGTGCCAGCAGCGTAGGGATCTCTGGGGCCAACGTCCTGACTTTC.

This clonotype was recorded at least ten times. The chain couples TRBV5-5 to TRBJ1-1; a weak D match, TRBD1 (5 bases). This CDR3 is built from 17 residues. Trimming took 0 bases from V and 1 from J, leaving 16 bases between them. Germline V gene data show CDR1 as SGHKS and CDR2 as YYEKEE (reference sequence). The CDR3, as DNA: TGTGCCAGCAGCTTGGTAGGGGAGGGCCCTACGAACACTGAAGCTTTCTTT. Protein sequence: CASSLVGEGPTNTEAFF. Together with reference TRBV5-5 and TRBJ1-1, the CDR3 gives the full variable domain: DAGVTQSPTHLIKTRGQQVTLRCSPISGHKSVSWYQQVLGQGPQFIFQYYEKEERGRGNFPDRFSARQFPNYSSELNVNALLLGDSALYLCASSLVGEGPTNTEAFFGQGTRLTVV.

In its sample, this clonotype was seen many times. This chain uses TRBV30 with TRBJ2-3; 10 bases are shared with TRBD2. J gave up 3 bases and V 0 bases, and 3 bases lay outside the gene matches. Looked up from germline, CDR1 is GTSNPN and CDR2 is SVGIG (reference sequence). CDR3 length: 15 residues. CDR3 in DNA: TGTGCCTGGAGTGTACCTAGCGGGAGAACAGATACGCAGTATTTT. Translating it yields CAWSVPSGRTDTQYF.

The chain carries TRBV5-4 and TRBJ2-3; D is ambiguous. Germline V lookup: CDR1 SGHNT, CDR2 YYREEE (reference sequence). This CDR3 spans 13 amino acids. V lost 5 bases to trimming and J lost 6 bases, with 13 bases between them. DNA of the CDR3: TGTGCCAGCAGAAATTCCGCTTTGGATACGCAGTATTTT. Translated: CASRNSALDTQYF.

By share, this clonotype ranks as medium-sized. This chain links TRBV30 with TRBJ2-3; the match to TRBD1 covers 8 bases. The CDR3 runs 14 residues. V was clipped by 1 base and J by 2 bases; unmatched bases: 2. Germline V gene sequence: CDR1 GTSNPN, CDR2 SVGIG (reference sequence). This chain's CDR3 is CAWSGQGHTDTQYF. The CDR3 nucleotides are TGTGCCTGGAGTGGACAGGGGCACACAGATACGCAGTATTTT.

The V gene is TRBV10-3, the J gene TRBJ2-1; 13 bases map to TRBD2. The CDR3 spans 16 residues. V lost 0 bases, J lost 9 bases, and 5 bases stayed unmatched. Per the germline V gene, CDR1 is ENHRY and CDR2 is SYGVKD. The CDR3 loop reads CAISESLLAGGVEQFF. In nucleotides, the CDR3 is TGTGCCATCAGTGAGTCATTACTAGCGGGAGGGGTTGAGCAGTTCTTC.

In its sample, this clonotype was seen a few times. The chain employs TRBV6-1 and TRBJ2-7, with 8 bases fitting TRBD1. Germline V gene data show CDR1 as MNHNS and CDR2 as SASEGT. Unmatched junction bases numbered 5, after V lost 3 bases and J lost 4 bases. The CDR3 loop spans 14 amino acids. CDR3 coding DNA: TGTGCCAGCAGTGACGGGACAGGATTTTACGAGCAGTACTTC. Its protein is CASSDGTGFYEQYF.

This clonotype was seen many times. The chain carries TRBV20-1 and TRBJ2-6, with no clear D. The CDR3 covers 15 residues. The germline V gene has CDR1 DFQATT and CDR2 SNEGSKA (reference sequence). Deletions cut 5 bases from V and 0 bases from J, with 11 bases between. In DNA, the CDR3 is TGCAGTGCTCGAGGACGGCCCTCTGGGGCCAACGTCCTGACTTTC. Protein: CSARGRPSGANVLTF.

This clonotype was detected many times. The chain links TRBV13 to TRBJ2-1; 9 positions match TRBD2. CDR1 is PRHDT and CDR2 is FYEKMQ in the germline V gene (reference sequence). This CDR3 has 16 amino acids. After removal of 1 base from V and 8 bases from J, the junction contained 9 bases not matched to a gene. This CDR3 is CASSLVSSGARDEQFF. The CDR3 region has the DNA TGTGCCAGCAGCTTAGTGTCTAGCGGGGCGAGGGATGAGCAGTTCTTC.

The chain links TRBV30 to TRBJ2-6, with TRBD1 matching 8 bases. The V segment lost 3 bases and the J segment 0 bases; nucleotides outside the gene matches: 10. Germline CDR1 and CDR2: GTSNPN and SVGIG (reference sequence). The CDR3 runs to 18 residues. CDR3 nucleotides: TGTGCCTGGAGGGAACTCCGGGACAGGAACTCTGGGGCCAACGTCCTGACTTTC. Translated, it gives CAWRELRDRNSGANVLTF.

In its sample, this clonotype was seen a few times. This chain connects TRBV20-1 to TRBJ2-2, with a weak D call TRBD1 (5 bases). From germline, CDR1 is DFQATT and CDR2 SNEGSKA (reference sequence). CDR3 length: 11 amino acids. Trimming took 6 bases from V and 7 from J, leaving 9 bases between them. The DNA for the CDR3 is TGCAGTGCACCGCAGGGCGGGGAGCTGTTTTTT. It specifies CSAPQGGELFF.

The gene calls are TRBV12-3 or TRBV12-4 and TRBJ2-6, with D possibly TRBD1 on 5 matching bases. Trimming cost V 4 bases and J 1 base, with 14 bases left between them. CDR3 length: 17 amino acids. DNA of the CDR3: TGTGCCAGCAGTTCACCACCTGCAGGGTCTGGGGCCAACGTCCTGACTTTC. Encoded protein: CASSSPPAGSGANVLTF.

This clonotype was recorded many times. The chain employs TRBV15 and TRBJ2-3, with TRBD2 identical over 9 bases. The length of the CDR3 is 16 residues. With V trimmed by 0 bases and J by 5 bases, 6 bases remained unmatched. Germline V gene sequence: CDR1 LNHNV, CDR2 YYDKDF (reference sequence). The CDR3 sequence: CATSRDGTAGGDTQYF. DNA of the CDR3: TGTGCCACCAGCAGAGATGGTACAGCGGGAGGAGATACGCAGTATTTT.

This clonotype has at least ten counts. This CDR3 reads CASSQVTGQPSEAFF. In DNA, the CDR3 is TGTGCCAGCAGCCAAGTAACGGGACAGCCGTCTGAAGCTTTCTTT. This chain uses TRBV4-2 with TRBJ1-1, with 7 nucleotides matching TRBD1. The germline V gene has CDR1 LGHNA and CDR2 YNFKEQ. CDR3 length: 15 amino acids. J was trimmed by 6 bases and V by 1 base; bases with no gene match: 8.

The chain has TRBV5-1 and TRBJ2-5; no clear D. V was trimmed by 5 bases and J by 3 bases, leaving 11 bases between them. The CDR3 contains 13 residues. CDR1 SGHRS and CDR2 YFSETQ come from the germline V gene. The CDR3 DNA sequence: TGCGCCAGCAGGACTGGCAGTGAAGAGACCCAGTACTTC. This codes for CASRTGSEETQYF.

This clonotype was seen only a few times. A much bigger clone sits one base away, suggesting this may be a read error. V and J are TRBV12-3 or TRBV12-4 and TRBJ1-1, with 7 bases matching TRBD1. V gave up 5 bases and J gave up 4 bases; unmatched junction bases: 4. CDR3 length equals 13 residues. The CDR3 is CASSRQGSTEAFF. DNA of the CDR3: TGTGCCAGCAGTCGACAGGGAAGCACTGAAGCTTTCTTT.

This clonotype turned up a few times. The chain joins TRBV29-1 to TRBJ1-5, with a weak D call TRBD1 (5 bases). V was pared by 4 bases and J by 1 base, with 17 bases between. The CDR3 contains 16 residues. Germline assignment: CDR1 SQVTM and CDR2 ANQGSEA. The CDR3 sequence: CSVACSVQESNQPQHF. CDR3 DNA sequence: TGCAGCGTTGCTTGCTCTGTACAGGAAAGCAATCAGCCCCAGCATTTT.

This clonotype was seen ten or more times. The chain carries TRBV6-1 and TRBJ2-2; TRBD1 might be the D (6 bases). The CDR3 has 14 amino acids. From germline, CDR1 is MNHNS and CDR2 SASEGT. The V end lost 4 bases, the J end lost 3 bases, and 9 bases lay between the germline ends. The CDR3 sequence: CASSAGDDTGELFF. The CDR3 DNA reads TGTGCCAGCAGTGCAGGGGACGACACCGGGGAGCTGTTTTTT.

This clonotype turned up a few times. This chain joins TRBV29-1 and TRBJ2-1; 7 bases are a match to TRBD1. The CDR3 totals 14 residues. Germline CDR1 is SQVTM and CDR2 is ANQGSEA. Trimming took 6 bases from V and 2 from J; bases not matched to a gene: 7. The CDR3 DNA follows: TGCAGCGTGGACTCCGGGACAGCCTACAATGAGCAGTTCTTC. Encoded protein: CSVDSGTAYNEQFF.

This clonotype was seen a handful of times. The genes are TRBV5-1 and TRBJ2-4, with D perhaps TRBD1 or TRBD2 (5 bases each). Germline lookup yields CDR1 SGHRS and CDR2 YFSETQ. CDR3 length: 16 residues. V was trimmed by 4 bases and J by 0 bases, leaving 14 bases between them. CDR3 sequence: CASSTGLTLAKNIQYF. The CDR3 DNA follows: TGCGCCAGCAGCACAGGACTCACACTAGCCAAAAACATTCAGTACTTC.

This clonotype has a count of ten or more. This chain links TRBV25-1 with TRBJ2-1; D not resolved. V was clipped by 4 bases and J by 2 bases, with 15 bases between them. Per germline, CDR1 MGHDK and CDR2 SYGVNS. CDR3 size: 16 residues. The DNA of the CDR3 is TGTGCCAGCAGTGCCCAGCAGCCTTACGCCTACAATGAGCAGTTCTTC. It is translated as CASSAQQPYAYNEQFF.

The rearrangement uses TRBV6-6 and TRBJ2-3; TRBD2 agrees at 14 bases. The V segment lost 2 bases and the J segment 5 bases; nucleotides outside the gene matches: 6. The germline V gene encodes CDR1 MNHNY and CDR2 SVGAGI (reference sequence). The CDR3 sequence is 17 residues long. The CDR3 coding sequence is TGTGCCAGCAGTTACGGGGGACTAGCGGGAGTCCGAGATACGCAGTATTTT. Amino acid sequence: CASSYGGLAGVRDTQYF.

The chain carries TRBV19 and TRBJ2-5; perhaps TRBD2 as D (6 bases). This CDR3 region has 14 residues. The V end lost 5 bases, the J end lost 5 bases, and 15 bases lay between the germline ends. Germline V lookup: CDR1 LNHDA, CDR2 SQIVND (reference sequence). The CDR3: CASSDGTSEETQYF. CDR3 bases: TGTGCCAGTAGTGACGGGACTTCGGAGGAGACCCAGTACTTC.

This clonotype was picked up a small number of times. V and J are TRBV29-1 and TRBJ1-2, with D possibly being TRBD1 (5 bases). The CDR3 runs 13 residues. Germline CDR1 reads SQVTM; CDR2 reads ANQGSEA. V was clipped by 0 bases and J by 7 bases, with 12 bases between them. DNA for the CDR3: TGCAGCGTTGAAGAGAAAGGAGGGGTTGGCTACACCTTC. Encoded protein: CSVEEKGGVGYTF.

This clonotype was counted at least ten times. V is TRBV2 and J is TRBJ2-3; TRBD1 aligns across 7 bases. Trimming took 6 bases from V and 4 from J; bases not matched to a gene: 7. Germline CDR1 is SNHLY and CDR2 is FYNNEI. This CDR3 spans 14 amino acids. CDR3 nucleotides: TGTGCCAGCAGGGCTGACAGGGCCCCAGATACGCAGTATTTT. Its translation is CASRADRAPDTQYF.

A few counts support this clonotype. The V call is TRBV6-2 or TRBV6-3, the J call TRBJ1-5, with D unresolved. Germline loops: CDR1 MNHEY, CDR2 SVGEGT. CDR3 length: 14 amino acids. The V end lost 5 bases, the J end lost 4 bases, and 12 bases lay between the germline ends. The CDR3 sequence: CASSTDTENQPQHF. In nucleotides, the CDR3 is TGTGCCAGCAGTACTGACACCGAAAATCAGCCCCAGCATTTT.

The gene calls are TRBV19 and TRBJ1-6, with TRBD1 matching over 7 bases. In germline, CDR1 is LNHDA, CDR2 SQIVND (reference sequence). Trimming at V came to 10 bases and at J to 6 bases, leaving 6 bases not matched to a gene. There are 13 residues in the CDR3. The CDR3 bases are TGTGCCACCACAGGGGTCCGTAATTCACCCCTCCACTTT. It encodes CATTGVRNSPLHF.

The table lists this clonotype with many counts. CDR3 bases: TGCAGCGTTGAACCAGGGGACAGGAACGAGCAGTACTTC. Protein product: CSVEPGDRNEQYF. V is TRBV29-1 and J is TRBJ2-7, with TRBD1 identical over 8 bases. Germline CDR1 is SQVTM and CDR2 is ANQGSEA. V was pared by 2 bases and J by 5 bases, with 5 bases of the junction left unmatched. The CDR3 runs to 13 residues.

This clonotype showed up just a few times. CDR3 bases: TGTGCCAGCAGCTTGGGACTAGCGGGAGGTAAATCCTACAATGAGCAGTTCTTC. Amino acids: CASSLGLAGGKSYNEQFF. The chain has TRBV5-5 and TRBJ2-1; 13 nucleotides align to TRBD2. The germline gives CDR1 SGHKS, CDR2 YYEKEE (reference sequence). After removal of 0 bases from V and 1 base from J, the junction contained 4 bases not matched to a gene. This CDR3 spans 18 amino acids.

This clonotype has at least ten counts. V is TRBV7-2 and J is TRBJ1-1, with 8 bases that match TRBD1. CDR1 is SGHTA, CDR2 FQGNSA, per germline. The CDR3 is 16 amino acids. After removal of 5 bases from V and 1 base from J, the junction contained 9 bases not matched to a gene. CDR3 region: CASSKHPGTGNTEAFF. CDR3 bases: TGTGCCAGCAGCAAACATCCCGGGACAGGGAACACTGAAGCTTTCTTT.

The V and J genes are TRBV28 and TRBJ1-1; TRBD1 might be the D (5 bases). Germline V gene sequence: CDR1 MDHEN, CDR2 SYDVKM. Trimming took off 5 bases at V and 4 bases at J, with 20 bases between the two ends. This CDR3 is built from 16 residues. The CDR3 DNA is TGTGCCAGCAGTCCTAGCTCCTGGGAGGGGCGCACTGAAGCTTTCTTT. Translating gives CASSPSSWEGRTEAFF.